The rows below give T cell receptor beta chains drawn from one sample of a study of blood T cell repertoires in COVID-19. Clones were sequenced by immunoSEQ multiplex PCR, and TCRdb holds only the in-frame ones, with some missing. The sample holds 55,000 to 85,000 clones, 70% to 90% seen once. Sequenced: peripheral blood. Source of these receptors: a human donor in a cohort sampled during active COVID-19. The CDR3 runs from the conserved cysteine through the conserved F or W. D genes are given only for firm matches. Clone size is shown for a subset of rows, as once, few, many or a class of expanded clone.

V	size	J	D	DNA	CDR3
TRBV7-9	NA	TRBJ2-3	TRBD2	TGTGCCAGCAGCTTACGGCGGGGGGACACAGATACGCAGTATTTT	CASSLRRGDTDTQYF
TRBV11-2	NA	TRBJ1-5	NA	TGTGCCAGTCAACTCCCCCTAGGGGGAATTAGCAATCAGCCCCAGCATTTT	CASQLPLGGISNQPQHF
TRBV24-1	NA	TRBJ2-7	TRBD1	TGTGCCACCAGTGAAGGGACAGGCTTCCTCGAGCAGTACTTC	CATSEGTGFLEQYF
TRBV6-5	NA	TRBJ1-2	NA	TGTGCCAGCAGTTACTCGAGACAGAACTATGGCTACACCTTC	CASSYSRQNYGYTF
TRBV7-9	NA	TRBJ1-1	NA	TGTGCCAGCAGCTTCACCCGGCGAACGGGGGAGCTCACGGGGGGCGAAGCTTTCTTT	CASSFTRRTGELTGGEAFF
TRBV6-6	once	TRBJ1-5	NA	TGTGCCAGCAGTTATTTAAATCAGCCCCAGCATTTT	CASSYLNQPQHF
TRBV7-9	once	TRBJ1-5	TRBD1	TGTGCCAGCAGCCCGACAGGGAGCAATCAGCCCCAGCATTTT	CASSPTGSNQPQHF
TRBV2	NA	TRBJ2-3	TRBD1	TGTGCCAGCAGGAGGACAGGGAATACAGATACGCAGTATTTT	CASRRTGNTDTQYF
TRBV4-3	NA	TRBJ2-1	NA	TGCGCCAGCAGCCCCCGACAAACGGGAACTCCAGAGCAGTTCTTC	CASSPRQTGTPEQFF
TRBV5-1	NA	TRBJ2-3	TRBD2	TGCGCCAGCAGCTTGGAAGGGGCGGGGGGGCGCACAGATACGCAGTATTTT	CASSLEGAGGRTDTQYF
TRBV4-1	NA	TRBJ2-5	NA	TGCGCCAGCAGCGTCCAGGGGCTGATCCAAGAGACCCAGTACTTC	CASSVQGLIQETQYF
TRBV24-1	NA	TRBJ2-3	TRBD2	TGTGCCACCAGTGAGAAACTAGCGGGGTTGACAGATACGCAGTATTTT	CATSEKLAGLTDTQYF
TRBV7-2	NA	TRBJ2-7	TRBD2	TGTGCCAGCAGCTTTCGCCCGGGACTAGCGGGGGGGGAGCAGTACTTC	CASSFRPGLAGGEQYF
TRBV28	NA	TRBJ1-4	NA	TGTGCCAGCAGTTTATCAGGGGCTGCTAATGAAAAACTGTTTTTT	CASSLSGAANEKLFF
TRBV7-2	NA	TRBJ2-5	TRBD2	TGTGCCAGCAGCTTGCCTAGCGGGGGGACCCAGTACTTC	CASSLPSGGTQYF
TRBV5-6	NA	TRBJ1-4	NA	TGTGCCAGCAGCTTGAGTAGCACTAATGAAAAACTGTTTTTT	CASSLSSTNEKLFF
TRBV6-6	NA	TRBJ1-6	NA	TGTGCCAGCAGTCCAGGGAACTCACCCCTCCACTTT	CASSPGNSPLHF
TRBV6-5	NA	TRBJ1-6	TRBD1	TGTGCCAGCAGTACGATAGGCAGGGGGTATTCACCCCTCCACTTT	CASSTIGRGYSPLHF
TRBV23-1	NA	TRBJ2-2	NA	TGCGCCAGCAGTCAACCCAGATTGGCGCGGACGAACACCGGGGAGCTGTTTTTT	CASSQPRLARTNTGELFF
TRBV7-9	NA	TRBJ2-7	NA	TGTGCCAGCAGCTTAGCGGGCCACTCCTACGAGCAGTACTTC	CASSLAGHSYEQYF
TRBV11-2	NA	TRBJ2-7	TRBD2	TGTGCCAGCAGCTTAGATGACAGCGGGGACGAGCAGTACTTC	CASSLDDSGDEQYF
TRBV5-1	NA	TRBJ2-1	TRBD2	TGCGCCAGCAGCTTACTAGCGGGGGGGAACAATGAGCAGTTCTTC	CASSLLAGGNNEQFF
TRBV11-3	NA	TRBJ1-1	NA	TGTGCCAGCAGCAGACAGGTGAACACTGAAGCTTTCTTT	CASSRQVNTEAFF
TRBV12-3/TRBV12-4	NA	TRBJ1-2	NA	TGTGCCAGCAGAAGAGGTTTTGGGAGGGGCTACACCTTC	CASRRGFGRGYTF
TRBV19	once	TRBJ1-1	TRBD1	TGTGCCAGTAGTAAGACAGGGTCTGGCACTGAAGCTTTCTTT	CASSKTGSGTEAFF
TRBV7-6	NA	TRBJ1-3	TRBD1	TGTGCCAGCAGCTTGGGGACAGGAAACCCTCTGAGCTCTGGAAACACCATATATTTT	CASSLGTGNPLSSGNTIYF
TRBV5-4	few	TRBJ2-1	NA	TGTGCCAGCAGCTTGCAGGGGAGCTCCTACAATGAGCAGTTCTTC	CASSLQGSSYNEQFF
TRBV30	NA	TRBJ2-3	NA	TGTGCCTGGAGCCTGGGGAGCTCAAGAAAAGGTGATACGCAGTATTTT	CAWSLGSSRKGDTQYF
TRBV18	NA	TRBJ2-7	NA	TGTGCCAGCTCACCAGGGGCACCTAACTACGAGCAGTACTTC	CASSPGAPNYEQYF
TRBV12-3/TRBV12-4	NA	TRBJ2-5	NA	TGTGCCAGCAGTCCGGGAGTGGGCCGGTACTTC	CASSPGVGRYF
TRBV30	NA	TRBJ2-7	NA	TGTGCCTGGGACGGCAGGGTAGACTACGAGCAGTACTTC	CAWDGRVDYEQYF
TRBV5-6	NA	TRBJ2-1	NA	TGTGCCAGCAGTTCTCCTACATTAGCATTGTACAATGAGCAGTTCTTC	CASSSPTLALYNEQFF
TRBV12-5	NA	TRBJ2-3	TRBD2	TGTGCTAGTGGTTCACTAGCGGGAGGCACAGATACGCAGTATTTT	CASGSLAGGTDTQYF
TRBV20-1	NA	TRBJ2-5	NA	TGCAGTGCTAGTTTGCGGCTGGAGACCCAGTACTTC	CSASLRLETQYF
TRBV29-1	once	TRBJ2-7	NA	TGCAGCGTTGCGAGCTGGAGGGGCTACGAGCAGTACTTC	CSVASWRGYEQYF
TRBV5-1	NA	TRBJ2-7	TRBD1	TGCGCCAGCAGCTTGGACACAGGGGACCTAAGCTACGAGCAGTACTTC	CASSLDTGDLSYEQYF
TRBV19	NA	TRBJ2-1	NA	TGTGCCAGTAGTATAGATCTTATGGGGGAGGAGTTCTTC	CASSIDLMGEEFF
TRBV10-2	NA	TRBJ2-3	NA	TGCGCCAGCAGGTCGGGGGTTGGGACAGATACGCAGTATTTT	CASRSGVGTDTQYF
TRBV6-5	NA	TRBJ1-4	TRBD1	TGTGCCAGCAGTTACTCCTCCGGGACAGGGAAGGTAAAACTGTTTTTT	CASSYSSGTGKVKLFF
TRBV10-3	NA	TRBJ1-2	TRBD1	TGTGCCATCAGTGAGGCGGACAGGGGACGCTACACCTTC	CAISEADRGRYTF
TRBV2	NA	TRBJ1-2	TRBD1	TGTGCCAGCTTGGGATATCCGACAGGGTCCGGCTATGGCTACACCTTC	CASLGYPTGSGYGYTF
TRBV2	NA	TRBJ1-5	NA	TGTGCCAGCAGTGACCAGAATCAGCCCCAGCATTTT	CASSDQNQPQHF
TRBV9	NA	TRBJ1-2	NA	TGTGCCAGCAGCGGACCAGGGAAGGGGGGCTACACCTTC	CASSGPGKGGYTF
TRBV5-4	NA	TRBJ2-3	NA	TGTGCCAGCAGCCTCCTAAGCACAGATACGCAGTATTTT	CASSLLSTDTQYF
TRBV7-2	once	TRBJ1-1	NA	TGTGCCAGCAGCCGGGCGGGGGTGGTGAACACTGAAGCTTTCTTT	CASSRAGVVNTEAFF
TRBV6-6	NA	TRBJ1-3	NA	TGTGCCAGCAGTTACTCGACGGAGGACTCTGGAAACACCATATATTTT	CASSYSTEDSGNTIYF
TRBV6-5	NA	TRBJ2-5	NA	TGTGCCAGCAGTTACTCGCTCTGGGGACACAAAGAGACCCAGTACTTC	CASSYSLWGHKETQYF
TRBV7-2	few	TRBJ1-3	NA	TGTGCCAGCAGCTTGGGGGGGTCTGGAAACACCATATATTTT	CASSLGGSGNTIYF
TRBV18	NA	TRBJ2-7	NA	TGTGCCAGCTCACCTCGCCGGGACACCAGCTCCTACGAGCAGTACTTC	CASSPRRDTSSYEQYF
TRBV28	NA	TRBJ1-5	NA	TGTGCCAGCAGAAGCTCTGGAAAGGGGGGGATGTCGAATCAGCCCCAGCATTTT	CASRSSGKGGMSNQPQHF
TRBV5-8	once	TRBJ1-6	TRBD1	TGTGCCAGCAGCCGGGACAGAAATTCACCCCTCCACTTT	CASSRDRNSPLHF
TRBV7-2	NA	TRBJ2-7	NA	TGTGCCAGCAGCTTATTTGGCGGCTACGAGCAGTACTTC	CASSLFGGYEQYF
TRBV2	NA	TRBJ1-4	NA	TGTGCCAGCAGTGAAGAAACAGGTTTTAATGAAAAACTGTTTTTT	CASSEETGFNEKLFF
TRBV3-1/TRBV3-2	NA	TRBJ1-4	NA	TGTGCCAGCAGCCAACTGAATCACCCAGGGGATGAAAAACTGTTTTTT	CASSQLNHPGDEKLFF